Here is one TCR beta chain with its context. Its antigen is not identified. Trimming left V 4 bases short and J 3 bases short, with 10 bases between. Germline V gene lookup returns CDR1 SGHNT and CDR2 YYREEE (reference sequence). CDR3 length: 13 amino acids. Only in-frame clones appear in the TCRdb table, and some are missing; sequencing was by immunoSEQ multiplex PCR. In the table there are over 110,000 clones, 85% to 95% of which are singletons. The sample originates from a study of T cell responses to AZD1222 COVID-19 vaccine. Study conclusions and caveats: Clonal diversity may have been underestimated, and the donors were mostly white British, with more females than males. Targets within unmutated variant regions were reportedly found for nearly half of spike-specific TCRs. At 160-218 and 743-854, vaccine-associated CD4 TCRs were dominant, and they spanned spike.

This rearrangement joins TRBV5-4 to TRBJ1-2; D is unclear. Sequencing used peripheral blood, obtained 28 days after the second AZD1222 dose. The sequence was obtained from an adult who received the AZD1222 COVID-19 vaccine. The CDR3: CASSRFNDYGYTF. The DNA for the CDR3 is TGTGCCAGCAGCCGCTTTAACGACTATGGCTACACCTTC.